This record covers a single T cell receptor (beta chain). This entry comes from a study of T-cell reconstitution after alpha-beta-depleted transplantation in children. Unique molecular identifiers tagged the TCRbeta library. TCRdb reanalysed the PCR reads using MiXCR and keeps one entry per CDR3 protein. The data hold almost 400,000 distinct CDR3 sequences, with roughly 20% observed a single time. There are 15 residues in the CDR3. V lost 4 bases and J 5 bases, leaving 19 bases between the germline ends. Germline CDR1 and CDR2: SGHKS and YYEKEE (reference sequence). This receptor was obtained from a human donor who donated a stem cell graft to a child with acute myeloid leukemia. Sequences were derived from PBMCs from the stem cell graft donor, sampled from the stem cell graft. This chain links TRBV5-5 with TRBJ2-7; D is undetermined. The CDR3 DNA is TGTGCCAGCAGCCATCGAAGCTTTATAGAAGACGAGCAGTACTTC. As protein: CASSHRSFIEDEQYF. Together with reference TRBV5-5 and TRBJ2-7, the CDR3 gives the full variable domain: DAGVTQSPTHLIKTRGQQVTLRCSPISGHKSVSWYQQVLGQGPQFIFQYYEKEERGRGNFPDRFSARQFPNYSSELNVNALLLGDSALYLCASSHRSFIEDEQYFGPGTRLTVT.